This passage covers 30 T cell receptor beta chains from one sample sequenced in a study of blood T cell repertoires in COVID-19. Clones were read by immunoSEQ multiplex PCR, and TCRdb kept only the in-frame ones, dropping some. Among about 88,000 clones listed, 85% to 90% were seen once. The sample was peripheral blood. These receptors all stem from a woman aged 70-85 years with acute or convalescent COVID-19.

V gene TRBV5-1 combines with J gene TRBJ1-1; 8 bases map to TRBD1. Trimming cost V 0 bases and J 0 bases; bases outside gene matches: 7. Germline V lookup: CDR1 SGHRS, CDR2 YFSETQ. The CDR3 totals 17 residues. CDR3 bases: TGCGCCAGCAGCTTGGGGTCAGGGGGCCTTATGAACACTGAAGCTTTCTTT. Its protein product is CASSLGSGGLMNTEAFF.

This chain uses TRBV28 with TRBJ2-1; 8 nucleotides match TRBD1. V shed 10 bases and J 1 base; nucleotides not matched to a gene: 6. The CDR3 consists of 14 residues. The germline V gene encodes CDR1 MDHEN and CDR2 SYDVKM. In nucleotides, the CDR3 is TGTGCCACCCAGGGGGCTGGGTCCTACAATGAGCAGTTCTTC. Translated, it gives CATQGAGSYNEQFF.

The V call is TRBV5-6, the J call TRBJ1-3, with D perhaps TRBD1 (6 bases). The germline V gene encodes CDR1 SGHDT and CDR2 YYEEEE. V gave up 6 bases and J gave up 4 bases, with 23 bases separating them. The CDR3 has 17 residues. The CDR3 sequence: CASTLLRGINRGNTIYF. CDR3 nucleotides: TGTGCCAGCACCTTACTTAGGGGGATAAACAGAGGAAACACCATATATTTT. The full variable domain, rest sourced from reference TRBV5-6 and TRBJ1-3, is DAGVTQSPTHLIKTRGQQVTLRCSPKSGHDTVSWYQQALGQGPQFIFQYYEEEERQRGNFPDRFSGHQFPNYSSELNVNALLLGDSALYLCASTLLRGINRGNTIYFGEGSWLTVV.

This clone was counted only a few times. The chain couples TRBV11-3 to TRBJ1-1, with no clear D. The ends were cut back, 5 bases at V and 1 base at J, with 11 bases in the middle. This CDR3 has 14 residues. Germline V gives CDR1 SGHNT, CDR2 YENEEA. This CDR3 reads CASSLSGRNTEAFF. The CDR3 coding sequence is TGTGCCAGCAGCCTCAGCGGCAGGAACACTGAAGCTTTCTTT.

The rearrangement uses TRBV6-2 or TRBV6-3 and TRBJ1-2; TRBD1 is a possible D gene (6 bases). The CDR3 spans 13 residues. Looked up from germline, CDR1 is MNHEY and CDR2 is SVGEGT. V was clipped by 1 base and J by 6 bases, with 9 bases between them. The CDR3 DNA is TGTGCCAGCAGTTACTTAACAGGGAATGGCTACACCTTC. This encodes CASSYLTGNGYTF.

The V gene is TRBV2, the J gene TRBJ1-4; the match to TRBD1 covers 9 bases. Germline CDR1 SNHLY, CDR2 FYNNEI. V was clipped by 6 bases and J by 4 bases; unmatched bases: 9. The CDR3 contains 16 residues. Here the CDR3 DNA reads TGTGCCAGCAGCGCGGACAGGGGCGGAGGTAATGAAAAACTGTTTTTT. Translating gives CASSADRGGGNEKLFF. The variable domain in full, with the rest retrieved from reference TRBV2 and TRBJ1-4, is EPEVTQTPSHQVTQMGQEVILRCVPISNHLYFYWYRQILGQKVEFLVSFYNNEISEKSEIFDDQFSVERPDGSNFTLKIRSTKLEDSAMYFCASSADRGGGNEKLFFGSGTQLSVL.

The CDR3 DNA is TGTGCCAGCAGCTTGGCAGGGCGAGAGCAGTACGTC. Translation gives CASSLAGREQYV. The V and J genes are TRBV5-5 and TRBJ2-7, with D tentatively TRBD1 (5 bases). Trimming cost V 0 bases and J 7 bases, with 8 bases left between them. Germline lookup yields CDR1 SGHKS and CDR2 YYEKEE (reference sequence). There are 12 residues in the CDR3.

The chain links TRBV28 to TRBJ1-1; possible D gene TRBD1, 5 bases. CDR1 is MDHEN, CDR2 SYDVKM, per germline. The CDR3 is made up of 15 amino acids. Trimming removed 2 bases from V and 5 bases from J, with 15 bases in between. DNA of the CDR3: TGTGCCAGCAGTTTACCTCAGGGAAGTGGTACTGAAGCTTTCTTT. Translated, it gives CASSLPQGSGTEAFF.

The table lists this clone with many counts. J is TRBJ1-1 and V is TRBV6-5; maybe TRBD1 (6 bases). V was trimmed by 5 bases and J by 0 bases, leaving 7 bases between them. The germline V gene has CDR1 MNHEY and CDR2 SVGAGI. This CDR3 has 13 residues. The CDR3 region is CASSRGMNTEAFF. The CDR3 DNA sequence: TGTGCCAGCAGTAGGGGGATGAACACTGAAGCTTTCTTT.

This chain joins TRBV11-2 and TRBJ2-7, with 10 positions matching TRBD1. The trim removed 1 base at V and 9 bases at J, leaving 9 bases unmatched. Looked up from germline, CDR1 is SGHAT and CDR2 is FQNNGV. CDR3 size: 15 residues. CDR3 protein: CASSLAPGTGELQYV. CDR3 nucleotides: TGTGCCAGCAGCTTAGCCCCCGGGACAGGGGAATTGCAGTACGTC.

The CDR3 is CASSFGSSYNEQFF. In DNA form, the CDR3 reads TGTGCCAGCAGCTTTGGCAGTTCCTACAATGAGCAGTTCTTC. The chain recombines TRBV7-2 with TRBJ2-1; D remains ambiguous. Trimming removed 3 bases at V and 1 base at J, with 7 bases between. CDR3 length equals 14 residues. Germline assignment: CDR1 SGHTA and CDR2 FQGNSA.

This clone was seen more than once but under ten times. The V gene is TRBV4-1, the J gene TRBJ1-5, with 10 bases that match TRBD1. V was pared by 5 bases and J by 0 bases, with 4 bases of the junction left unmatched. Germline V gives CDR1 MGHRA, CDR2 YSYEKL. The CDR3 runs 16 residues. Written as DNA, the CDR3 is TGCGCCAGCAGCGGGGGACAGGGGAATAGCAATCAGCCCCAGCATTTT. This gives the protein CASSGGQGNSNQPQHF.

The chain is built from TRBV2 and TRBJ1-4; 9 positions agree with TRBD1. Germline CDR1 and CDR2: SNHLY and FYNNEI. J gave up 8 bases and V 3 bases, and 10 bases lay outside the gene matches. The CDR3 is 16 amino acids. The DNA for the CDR3 is TGTGCCAGCAGTGATGGAACAGGGGGCGCAGGGGAAAAACTGTTTTTT. Residues: CASSDGTGGAGEKLFF.

The rearrangement links TRBV6-1 to TRBJ2-5; 8 nucleotides line up with TRBD1. Germline loops: CDR1 MNHNS, CDR2 SASEGT. CDR3 length: 14 amino acids. V shed 2 bases and J 4 bases; nucleotides not matched to a gene: 3. The CDR3 nucleotides are TGTGCCAGCAGTGAACCAGGGGGCGGAGAGACCCAGTACTTC. Translated, it gives CASSEPGGGETQYF.

The CDR3: CASSRGGAGTGSLNGYTF. CDR3 sequence (DNA): TGTGCCAGCAGCCGCGGTGGGGCTGGCACAGGGTCTTTGAATGGCTACACCTTC. The chain recombines TRBV7-8 with TRBJ1-2; D might be TRBD1 (6 bases). In germline, CDR1 is SGHVS, CDR2 FQNEAQ. V was cut by 5 bases and J by 6 bases, with 28 bases left in between. This CDR3 has 18 amino acids.

The chain carries TRBV9 and TRBJ2-1, with D possibly matching TRBD2 (5 bases). The CDR3 sequence is 16 residues long. The V and J ends lost 0 bases and 0 bases respectively, with 10 bases between them. Germline-derived CDR1 and CDR2 are SGDLS and YYNGEE. The CDR3 reads CASSVGSGSSYNEQFF. CDR3 in DNA: TGTGCCAGCAGCGTAGGGAGCGGTAGCTCCTACAATGAGCAGTTCTTC.

This chain joins TRBV5-1 and TRBJ1-5; 9 bases map to TRBD1. This CDR3 has 16 amino acids. After removal of 0 bases from V and 0 bases from J, the junction contained 1 base not matched to a gene. CDR1 and CDR2 (germline): SGHRS, YFSETQ. CDR3 amino acids: CASSLGGQGSNQPQHF. CDR3 in DNA: TGCGCCAGCAGCTTGGGGGGACAGGGTAGCAATCAGCCCCAGCATTTT.

The rearrangement links TRBV5-4 to TRBJ2-1; tentative D call: TRBD2 (5 bases). The CDR3 extends over 16 amino acids. The V gene's germline CDR1 is SGHNT and CDR2 YYREEE (reference sequence). With 1 base removed from V and 0 bases from J, the gap between germline ends came to 11 bases. The CDR3 is CASSLTGILSYNEQFF. The CDR3 coding sequence is TGTGCCAGCAGCTTGACCGGGATCCTCTCCTACAATGAGCAGTTCTTC.

The chain combines TRBV5-6 with TRBJ1-4; no clear D gene. Germline CDR1 SGHDT, CDR2 YYEEEE. The CDR3 is 14 amino acids. Trimming took off 2 bases at V and 5 bases at J, with 10 bases between the two ends. CDR3 in DNA: TGTGCCAGCAGCTTTGACACGGGGAATGAAAAACTGTTTTTT. Its protein is CASSFDTGNEKLFF.

This chain links TRBV12-3 or TRBV12-4 with TRBJ2-3; the match to TRBD2 covers 9 bases. J gave up 1 base and V 8 bases, and 1 base lay outside the gene matches. The CDR3 covers 13 residues. The CDR3 loop reads CASRTSGTDTQYF. CDR3 coding DNA: TGTGCCAGCCGGACTAGCGGCACAGATACGCAGTATTTT.

The chain uses TRBV24-1 and TRBJ1-2; weak D call: TRBD1 (5 bases). V was clipped by 4 bases and J by 7 bases, with 9 bases between them. This CDR3 spans 12 amino acids. Germline CDR1 KGHDR, CDR2 SFDVKD. The CDR3 bases are TGTGCCACCAGTGACCGGGACTTTGGCTACACCTTC. Translating gives CATSDRDFGYTF.

This chain joins TRBV6-5 and TRBJ2-7, with 15 bases identical to TRBD2. Losses at the gene ends were 6 bases for V and 4 bases for J; bases not matched to a gene: 4. Looked up from germline, CDR1 is MNHEY and CDR2 is SVGAGI. The CDR3 extends over 15 amino acids. CDR3 sequence (DNA): TGTGCCAGCAGAGCCGGGACTAGCGGGAGGTACGAGCAGTACGTC. Translating gives CASRAGTSGRYEQYV.

The chain combines TRBV5-1 with TRBJ2-3; no clear D. The CDR3 sequence is 13 residues long. Germline V gene lookup returns CDR1 SGHRS and CDR2 YFSETQ. V was pared by 0 bases and J by 4 bases, with 6 bases between. This CDR3 is CASSLAGADTQYF. The CDR3 bases are TGCGCCAGCAGCTTGGCCGGAGCAGATACGCAGTATTTT.

The chain employs TRBV5-6 and TRBJ2-2; 8 bases are a match to TRBD1. This CDR3 is built from 19 residues. Trimming cost V 1 base and J 1 base; bases outside gene matches: 12. Germline lookup yields CDR1 SGHDT and CDR2 YYEEEE. CDR3 in amino acids: CASSLRPGQVGRNTGELFF. CDR3 DNA sequence: TGTGCCAGCAGCTTGAGGCCGGGACAGGTGGGACGGAACACCGGGGAGCTGTTTTTT.

The CDR3 loop is CASKGYRGDLEAFF. CDR3 nucleotide sequence: TGTGCCAGTAAGGGTTACCGCGGGGACCTTGAAGCTTTCTTT. The chain combines TRBV19 with TRBJ1-1, with a possible D match to TRBD1 (5 bases). Germline CDR1 LNHDA, CDR2 SQIVND (reference sequence). The CDR3 runs 14 residues. Trimming took 7 bases from V and 7 from J, leaving 19 bases between them.

CDR3 DNA: TGTGCCAGCAGCTTTTACGCGGATCACTACGAGCAGTACGTC. The encoded protein is CASSFYADHYEQYV. The chain carries TRBV7-2 and TRBJ2-7; D gene unclear. V was shortened by 3 bases and J by 3 bases, with 12 bases between the two germline ends. Germline assignment: CDR1 SGHTA and CDR2 FQGNSA. This CDR3 region has 14 residues.

The chain has TRBV3-1 (or the pseudogene TRBV3-2) and TRBJ2-1, with D unresolved. V was clipped by 0 bases and J by 3 bases, with 6 bases between them. CDR3 size: 14 residues. Germline loops: CDR1 LGHDT, CDR2 YNNKEL (reference sequence). The CDR3, as DNA: TGTGCCAGCAGCCAAGACGGAGACTACAATGAGCAGTTCTTC. Translated: CASSQDGDYNEQFF.

The rearrangement uses TRBV6-5 and TRBJ1-1; 7 nucleotides match TRBD1. The CDR3 consists of 12 residues. After removal of 4 bases from V and 8 bases from J, the junction contained 4 bases not matched to a gene. CDR1 and CDR2 (germline): MNHEY, SVGAGI. CDR3 residues: CASSSGRGEAFF. DNA of the CDR3: TGTGCCAGCAGTTCAGGCAGGGGGGAAGCTTTCTTT.

This chain connects TRBV7-2 to TRBJ2-1; 7 bases are shared with TRBD2. The CDR3 length is 17 residues. V trimming: 4 bases; J trimming: 6 bases; junction bases outside the gene matches: 15. Germline V gene sequence: CDR1 SGHTA, CDR2 FQGNSA. The DNA of the CDR3 is TGTGCCAGCAGCTACTGGGTTTGGGAGGGTAGGGGCAATGAGCAGTTCTTC. Protein product: CASSYWVWEGRGNEQFF. The whole variable domain, remainder taken from reference TRBV7-2 and TRBJ2-1, is GAGVSQSPSNKVTEKGKDVELRCDPISGHTALYWYRQSLGQGLEFLIYFQGNSAPDKSGLPSDRFSAERTGGSVSTLTIQRTQQEDSAVYLCASSYWVWEGRGNEQFFGPGTRLTVL.

As DNA, the CDR3 is TGCGCCAGCAGCTTGATTGGGACACCAGACTATGGCTACACCTTC. It is translated as CASSLIGTPDYGYTF. This chain links TRBV5-1 with TRBJ1-2, with a weak D call TRBD1 (6 bases). The CDR3 runs 15 residues. Germline V gene sequence: CDR1 SGHRS, CDR2 YFSETQ. V lost 1 base and J lost 3, with 13 bases in between.